Listed below are T cell receptor beta chains from one sample, sequenced in a study of T cell repertoires in cytomegalovirus infection. TCRdb independently ran MiXCR on the reads; one entry per CDR3 protein. The sample has about 920,000 distinct CDR3 sequences, roughly 30% seen once. These TCRs are of unknown antigen specificity. The sample here was cultured CD8+ T cells from PBMCs, taken from culture after CMV antigen stimulation. All receptors derive from a human donor in good health (CMV status not recorded). Some clones in this sample may be carry-over from other donors' samples. Each CDR3 is given with its conserved first and last residue. The D gene is left open where the match is weak. Clone size is not always given. Where it is, it says once, few, many or a class for expanded clones.

j_call,clone_size,d_call,v_call,cdr3_nt,cdr3_aa
TRBJ1-5,once,NA,TRBV7-2,TGTGTCAGCAGCTTAAGTCACGGAGTATATAGCAATCAGCCCCAGCATTTT,CVSSLSHGVYSNQPQHF
TRBJ2-1,NA,TRBD1,TRBV6-5,TGTGCCAGCAGTACCCGACAGGGGCCCAACAATGAGCAGTTCTTC,CASSTRQGPNNEQFF
TRBJ2-5,NA,NA,TRBV6-1,TGTGCCAGCAGTAATACAGGGAGTCGTGAGACCCAGTACTTC,CASSNTGSRETQYF
TRBJ2-1,many,NA,TRBV7-2,TGTGCCAGCAGCTTAGAGGCGATCGGGGGCAATGAGCAGTTCTTC,CASSLEAIGGNEQFF
TRBJ2-7,many,TRBD1,TRBV7-8,TGTGCCAGCAGCTCGTACGGGACAGCGGAGTCCTACGAGCAGTACTTC,CASSSYGTAESYEQYF
TRBJ2-5,NA,NA,TRBV29-1,TGCAGCGTTGAAGTCCGCTCTAGATTGGCCCGCCAAGAGACCCAGTACTTC,CSVEVRSRLARQETQYF
TRBJ2-5,many,TRBD2,TRBV7-2,TGTGCCAGCAGCTTAGTAGCGAGCGGGGGACAAGAGACCCAGTACTTC,CASSLVASGGQETQYF
TRBJ2-1,few,TRBD1,TRBV28,TGTGCCACAGAGGACAGGGATAATGAGAATGAGCAGTTCTTC,CATEDRDNENEQFF
TRBJ2-3,few,NA,TRBV29-1,TGCAGCGTTGACAGTGGAATGAATACGCAGTATTTT,CSVDSGMNTQYF
TRBJ2-7,NA,NA,TRBV7-9,TGTGCCAGCAGCCCGCCGGGGATCCCCGGCGAGCAGTACTTC,CASSPPGIPGEQYF